The source of this TCR beta chain is a study of human T cells and chemical hapten exposure. As for time point: patch test 2, 6 weeks after DPC sensitization. As to treatment: therapeutic diphenylcyclopropenone sensitization with weekly scalp DPC. TCRdb passed the RACE reads through MiXCR, listing each CDR3 protein once. The sample shows 95,000 or so distinct CDR3 sequences, more than 9.5% of them seen only once. The CDR3 spans 16 residues. The germline gives CDR1 DFQATT, CDR2 SNEGSKA (reference sequence). The V segment lost 3 bases and the J segment 2 bases; nucleotides outside the gene matches: 12. The V gene is TRBV20-1, the J gene TRBJ2-5, with 7 bases lining up with TRBD2. The sequence was obtained from a woman aged 40 to 49 with alopecia areata. Some clones in this sample may be carry-over from other donors' samples. This specimen consisted of whole blood, obtained in connection with sensitization to the hapten diphenylcyclopropenone (DPC). The CDR3 region is CSASLPASGKQETQYF. CDR3 coding DNA: TGCAGTGCTAGTCTCCCGGCTAGCGGAAAACAAGAGACCCAGTACTTC.